This T cell receptor (beta chain) was documented in a study of blood T cells in healthy people across ages. The germline gives CDR1 SEHNR, CDR2 FQNEAQ (reference sequence). V lost 5 bases and J lost 10, with 14 bases in between. The CDR3 contains 12 residues. Of note for this clonotype: What it recognizes is unknown.

Overall study results and limits: Correlation between TCR beta diversity and naive T cell percentage was strong.

PCR was performed a second time for 7 to 11 cycles using a sample-barcoded 5' primer and a J-beta primer mix. TCRdb itself ran the 5' RACE reads through MiXCR, one entry per CDR3 protein. Of 1.5 million to 1.8 million distinct CDR3 sequences in the sample, around 40% were seen once. This TCR was sampled from a woman younger than 35 in good health. J is TRBJ1-2 and V is TRBV7-9, with D maybe TRBD1 (5 bases). Sequenced material: blood. The CDR3 nucleotides read TGTGCCAGCAGCCGCGACGGAGGGGACTACACCTTC. It yields the protein CASSRDGGDYTF.